This TCR beta chain emerged from a study of long-term antiretroviral therapy in people with HIV (dated by TCRdb to between 2021 and 2023). About the full investigation: The earliest samples were collected about a decade before the 2015 WHO recommendation for immediate ART, when ART was typically delayed until CD4 counts fell. No cross-contamination during QIAcube processing turned up in test extractions that ran a monoclonal T-cell line alongside about 30 polyclonal samples. From some 30 adults with confirmed HIV infection, the cohort provided around 180 cryopreserved PBMC samples, gathered serially across a mean of around six years (range 1-12). Of the roughly 30 participants with HIV, approximately ten were female. A retrospective serial study tested whether changes in peripheral blood TRB repertoire composition and diversity were associated with ART initiation and durable HIV suppression. General study outcomes and caveats: Because cell numbers in pre-ART samples were limited, unsorted PBMC were profiled instead of sorted CD4+ and CD8+ T cells. Limited PBMC availability meant only the TCR beta chain was sequenced, without alpha chain pairing. Inferences about post-ART repertoire changes are limited because no data were available on ART adherence, viral resistance or therapy changes. Expanded TRB clones identified before ART initiation dominated the repertoire across all time points, though the dominance fluctuated and decreased in many PLHIV after ART. A significant increase in TRB diversity was found to be associated with ART initiation, although TRB diversity was observed to remain significantly below that of transplant donor controls even after long-term ART. The samples span the years 2004 to 2017, and the ART regimens used may be less effective than current regimens. Narrower CDR3 length ranges were observed in HIV repertoires than in controls, and an antigen-experienced repertoire with only a slight naive shift after ART was suggested by the network structure.

Inclusion was restricted to participants for whom at least one PBMC sample before ART initiation and at least two post-ART samples were available. Treatment was received in the United States of America by all participants with HIV. Before DNA extraction, cryopreserved samples containing 1-10 million PBMC were thawed and washed. At the time of the earliest PBMC sample, participants with HIV were aged between roughly 20 and 54 years. Per participant, PBMC samples came from 1-4 timepoints prior to ART initiation and 2-8 timepoints following ART initiation, for a median of 7 samples. Serial HIV viral load, CD4+ T-cell count, ART history and demographic data were obtained for every participant. Genomic DNA was extracted from unsorted PBMC with a Qiagen kit on a QIAcube, processed in batches of 12 samples. Per the germline V gene (reference sequence), LNHNV is the CDR1 and YYDKDF is the CDR2. From the cysteine through the phenylalanine, the CDR3 covers 17 amino acids. The retained sequence is limited to the CDR3, 51 bases, with the frame set at the first base. V loses 4 bases, J loses 4 bases, and the germline ends lie 22 bases apart.

For this clone: Its binding antigen is unknown. No much larger clone exists at a distance of one base, and base qualities are not known.

Sequencing of the TRB variable region was done with the immunoSEQ hsTCRB v3.0 assay at survey level resolution. TRB sequencing targeted a depth of roughly 35,000-50,000 T-cell genomes per sample. TRB libraries were pooled and sequenced on an Illumina MiSeq using a v3 150-cycle kit. As for how the authors treated the data: Repertoire analysis ran in R within a reproducible Nextflow workflow covering QC, data transformation and analysis. Custom analyses were implemented in LymphoSeq2, an R package for AIRR-Seq data exploration. After excluding a handful of samples that yielded fewer than 5000 total TRB sequences, roughly 190 HIV repertoires remained for analysis. Among the roughly 200 retained HIV repertoires, more than 55 were collected before ART initiation and roughly 130 after ART initiation. Repertoires were downsampled to 5000 TRB nucleotide sequences, with summary statistics averaged over 100 downsampling iterations. The analysis kept only TRB sequences whose CDR3 regions were at least seven amino acids long. Two measures captured diversity: a Shannon entropy-derived clonality score and the Gini coefficient. Repertoire networks linked the top 5000 CDR3 amino acid sequences whenever two sequences differed by an edit distance of one. For TRB CDR3 amino acid sequences, GLIPH2 was used to predict antigen specificity groups and MHC restriction. To flag known CMV, EBV, HIV or tissue antigen associations, CDR3 amino acid sequences were matched against VDJdb and McPAS-TCR. Pre-ART, post-ART and control groups were compared with Wilcoxon signed-rank tests and Holm-Bonferroni correction. Held by TCRdb, this immuneACCESS table contains in-frame sequences only and omits some clones. Under half of the omission traces to an unresolved V gene where checked; the cause of the rest is unknown. V and J calls and clone size are as listed in that table; D and trimming were resolved from the DNA. The sample yields 30,000 to 40,000 clones; 75% to 90% were counted once. Over 4% of the sample belongs to the ten largest clones.

This clonotype was obtained from a man between 18 and 29 years old with HIV. The sequencing here drew on unsorted PBMCs, taken 1.5 years after starting antiretroviral therapy. The rearranged chain carries TRBV15 and TRBJ2-5; TRBD2 is perhaps the D gene, given 6 matching bases. The CDR3 is CATSTERGTGVLETQYF. The nucleotides are TGTGCCACCAGCACAGAACGAGGGACGGGGGTTTTAGAGACCCAGTACTTC.